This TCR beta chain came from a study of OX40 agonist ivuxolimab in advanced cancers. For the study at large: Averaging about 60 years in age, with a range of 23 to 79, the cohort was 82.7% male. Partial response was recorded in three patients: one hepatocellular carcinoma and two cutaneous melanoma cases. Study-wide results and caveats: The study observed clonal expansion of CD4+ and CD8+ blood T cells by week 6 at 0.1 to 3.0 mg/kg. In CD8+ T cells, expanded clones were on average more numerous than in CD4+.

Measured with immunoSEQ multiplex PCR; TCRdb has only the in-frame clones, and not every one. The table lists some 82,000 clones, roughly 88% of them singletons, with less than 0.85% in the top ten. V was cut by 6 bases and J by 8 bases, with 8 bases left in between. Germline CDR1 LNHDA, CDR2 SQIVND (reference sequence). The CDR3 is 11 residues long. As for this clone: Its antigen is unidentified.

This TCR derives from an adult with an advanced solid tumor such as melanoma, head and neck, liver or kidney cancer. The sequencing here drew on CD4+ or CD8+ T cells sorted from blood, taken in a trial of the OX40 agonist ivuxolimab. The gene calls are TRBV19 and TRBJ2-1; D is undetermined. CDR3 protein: CASRMADEQFF. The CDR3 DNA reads TGTGCCAGTAGGATGGCGGATGAGCAGTTCTTC.